This T cell receptor (beta chain) was sequenced during a study of cytomegalovirus exposure and HLA in healthy donors. To note about this clone: Its antigen remains unknown.

CDR1 and CDR2 from the germline V gene are MNHNS and SASEGT. The CDR3 has 15 amino acids. V was pared by 4 bases and J by 5 bases, with 6 bases of the junction left unmatched. PCR primers comprised 60 Vbeta and 13 Jbeta primers. TCRdb keeps only in-frame clones here, not all; method: immunoSEQ multiplex PCR. The sample lists roughly 80,000 clones, roughly 76% seen once, with roughly 7.2% in the top ten. Study-wide points: Sequencing likely generated an artifact that appeared as a cluster of highly shared sequence variants.

The source is a woman aged 35 to 49 in good health and CMV-seronegative. Sequencing was carried out using PBMCs. This rearrangement joins TRBV6-1 to TRBJ2-1; the match to TRBD2 covers 9 bases. CDR3 loop: CASSAISGGHNEQFF. As DNA, the CDR3 is TGTGCCAGCAGTGCGATTAGCGGGGGCCACAATGAGCAGTTCTTC.